This TCR beta chain appears in the sequencing data of a study of blood T cell repertoires in COVID-19. Study-level background: Samples taken during acute and convalescent COVID-19 were collected in the United States, Italy and Spain.

Profiled with immunoSEQ multiplex PCR; TCRdb holds only in-frame clones, not every one. This repertoire shows about 400,000 clones, roughly 90% found once; its top ten account for about 2.1%. The CDR3 has 14 amino acids. Germline lookup yields CDR1 SNHLY and CDR2 FYNNEI. J was trimmed by 3 bases and V by 5 bases; bases with no gene match: 5. Source material: PBMCs or T cells enriched from blood (not recorded which). J is TRBJ2-7 and V is TRBV2; 9 bases match TRBD1. The TCR originated in a woman in her thirties or forties with acute COVID-19. The CDR3 region is CASSFGTGIYEQYF. The CDR3 nucleotides read TGTGCCAGCAGTTTTGGGACAGGGATCTACGAGCAGTACTTC.